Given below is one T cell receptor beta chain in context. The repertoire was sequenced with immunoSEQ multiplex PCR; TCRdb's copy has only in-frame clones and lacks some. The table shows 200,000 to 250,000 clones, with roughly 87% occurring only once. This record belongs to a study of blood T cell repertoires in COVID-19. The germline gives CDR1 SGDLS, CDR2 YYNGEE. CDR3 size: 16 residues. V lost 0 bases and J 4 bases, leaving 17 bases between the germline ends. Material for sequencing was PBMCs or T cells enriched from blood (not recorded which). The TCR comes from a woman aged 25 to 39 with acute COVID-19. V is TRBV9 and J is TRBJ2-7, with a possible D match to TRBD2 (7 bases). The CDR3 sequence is CASSVAPGRGTYEQYF. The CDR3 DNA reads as TGTGCCAGCAGCGTAGCCCCCGGGCGGGGGACATACGAGCAGTACTTC.